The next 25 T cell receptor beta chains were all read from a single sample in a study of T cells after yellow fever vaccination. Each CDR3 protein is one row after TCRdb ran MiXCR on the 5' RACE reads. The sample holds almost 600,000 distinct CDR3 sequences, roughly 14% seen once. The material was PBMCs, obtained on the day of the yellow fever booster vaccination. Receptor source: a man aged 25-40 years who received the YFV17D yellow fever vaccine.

CDR3 sequence: CASRGNTIYF. The CDR3 bases are TGTGCCAGCCGGGGAAACACCATATATTTT. This sequence joins TRBV6-5 and TRBJ1-3, with unresolved D. The CDR3 spans 10 residues. Between the trimmed V and J ends, which lost 8 bases and 4 bases, there was a span of 3 bases. Per germline, CDR1 MNHEY and CDR2 SVGAGI.

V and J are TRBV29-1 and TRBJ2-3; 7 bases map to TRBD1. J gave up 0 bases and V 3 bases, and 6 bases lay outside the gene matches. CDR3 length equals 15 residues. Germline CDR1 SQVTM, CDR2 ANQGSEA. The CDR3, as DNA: TGCAGCGTTGACGAGGGACAGATAAGCACAGATACGCAGTATTTT. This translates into CSVDEGQISTDTQYF.

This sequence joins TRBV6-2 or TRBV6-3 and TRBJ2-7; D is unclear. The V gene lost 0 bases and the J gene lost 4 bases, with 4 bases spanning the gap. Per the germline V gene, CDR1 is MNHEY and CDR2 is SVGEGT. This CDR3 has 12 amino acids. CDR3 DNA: TGTGCCAGCAGTTACTCTCTGTACGAGCAGTACTTC. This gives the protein CASSYSLYEQYF.

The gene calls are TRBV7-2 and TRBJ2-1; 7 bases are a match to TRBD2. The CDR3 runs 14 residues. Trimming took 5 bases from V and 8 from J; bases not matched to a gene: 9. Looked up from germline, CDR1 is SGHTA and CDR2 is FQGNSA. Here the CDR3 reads CASSNSLATYEQFF. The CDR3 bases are TGTGCCAGCAGCAACTCACTAGCGACCTATGAGCAGTTCTTC.

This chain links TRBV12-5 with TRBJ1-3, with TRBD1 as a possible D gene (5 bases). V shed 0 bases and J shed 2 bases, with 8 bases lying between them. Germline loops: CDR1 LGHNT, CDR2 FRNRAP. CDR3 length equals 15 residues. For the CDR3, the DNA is TGTGCTAGTGGTTTGGTCCAGGGAGCTGGAAACACCATATATTTT. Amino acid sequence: CASGLVQGAGNTIYF.

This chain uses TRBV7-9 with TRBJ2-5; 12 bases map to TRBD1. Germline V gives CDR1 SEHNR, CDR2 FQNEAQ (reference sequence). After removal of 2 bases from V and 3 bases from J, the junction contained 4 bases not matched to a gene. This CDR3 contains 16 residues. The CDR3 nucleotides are TGTGCCAGCAGCTTACCAGGGACAGGGGGCAAAGAGACCCAGTACTTC. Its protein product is CASSLPGTGGKETQYF.

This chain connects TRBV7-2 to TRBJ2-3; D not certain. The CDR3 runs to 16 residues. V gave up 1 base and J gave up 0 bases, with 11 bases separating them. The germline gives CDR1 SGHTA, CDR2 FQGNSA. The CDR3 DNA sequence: TGTGCCAGCAGCTTAGAGTCTGCCTTCAGCACAGATACGCAGTATTTT. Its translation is CASSLESAFSTDTQYF.

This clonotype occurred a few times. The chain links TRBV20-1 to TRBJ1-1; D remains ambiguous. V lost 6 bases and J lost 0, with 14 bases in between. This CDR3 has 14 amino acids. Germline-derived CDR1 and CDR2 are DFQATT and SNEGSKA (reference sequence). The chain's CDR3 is CSAFGPSMNTEAFF. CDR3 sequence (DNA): TGCAGTGCCTTCGGCCCGAGCATGAACACTGAAGCTTTCTTT.

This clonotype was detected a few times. The CDR3 here is CASSQDGDQPQHF. CDR3 DNA: TGCGCCAGCAGCCAAGATGGGGATCAGCCCCAGCATTTT. This chain joins TRBV4-1 and TRBJ1-5; D uncertain. Germline-derived CDR1 and CDR2 are MGHRA and YSYEKL. This CDR3 has 13 amino acids. The V and J ends lost 0 bases and 5 bases respectively, with 5 bases between them.

CDR3 DNA: TGTGCCAGCAGCCCGGACAGGGGGGTCTACACCTTC. Its translation is CASSPDRGVYTF. The rearrangement joins TRBV6-5 to TRBJ1-2; 10 nucleotides agree with TRBD1. The V and J ends lost 6 bases and 10 bases, in that order; junction bases with no gene match: 5. The CDR3 runs 12 residues. The germline V gene has CDR1 MNHEY and CDR2 SVGAGI.

This chain's CDR3 is CASGKSETQYF. In DNA form, the CDR3 reads TGTGCCAGCGGCAAATCCGAGACCCAGTACTTC. The J gene is TRBJ2-5, the V gene TRBV28; D remains ambiguous. Trimming removed 8 bases at V and 5 bases at J, with 9 bases between. Germline-derived CDR1 and CDR2 are MDHEN and SYDVKM. The CDR3 is made up of 11 amino acids. Together with reference TRBV28 and TRBJ2-5, the CDR3 gives the full variable domain: DVKVTQSSRYLVKRTGEKVFLECVQDMDHENMFWYRQDPGLGLRLIYFSYDVKMKEKGDIPEGYSVSREKKERFSLILESASTNQTSMYLCASGKSETQYFGPGTRLLVL.

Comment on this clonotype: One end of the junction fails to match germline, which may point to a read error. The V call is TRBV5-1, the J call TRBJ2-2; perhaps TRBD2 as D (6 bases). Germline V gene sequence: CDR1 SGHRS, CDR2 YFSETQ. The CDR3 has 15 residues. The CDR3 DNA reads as TGCGCCAGCAGACCAGATCCAGGTATCACCGGGGAGGTGTTTTTT. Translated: CASRPDPGITGEVFF. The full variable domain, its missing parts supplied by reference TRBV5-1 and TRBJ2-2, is KAGVTQTPRYLIKTRGQQVTLSCSPISGHRSVSWYQQTPGQGLQFLFEYFSETQRNKGNFPGRFSGRQFSNSRSEMNVSTLELGDSALYLCASRPDPGITGEVFFGEGSRLTVL.

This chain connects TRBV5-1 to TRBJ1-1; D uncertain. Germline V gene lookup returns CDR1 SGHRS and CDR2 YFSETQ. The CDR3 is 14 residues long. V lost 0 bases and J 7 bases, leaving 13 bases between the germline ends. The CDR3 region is CASSLALGRNEAFF. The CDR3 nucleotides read TGCGCCAGCAGCTTGGCGTTAGGACGGAATGAAGCTTTCTTT.

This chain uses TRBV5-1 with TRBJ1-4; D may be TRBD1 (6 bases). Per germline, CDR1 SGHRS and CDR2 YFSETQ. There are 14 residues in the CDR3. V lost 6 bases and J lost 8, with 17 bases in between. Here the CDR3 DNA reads TGCGCCAGCAATTTTGAAGGGGGGAGAGAAAAACTGTTTTTT. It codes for CASNFEGGREKLFF.

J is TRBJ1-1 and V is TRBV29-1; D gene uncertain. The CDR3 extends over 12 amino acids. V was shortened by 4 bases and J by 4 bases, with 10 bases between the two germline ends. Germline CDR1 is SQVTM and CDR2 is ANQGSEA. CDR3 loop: CSVVATRTEAFF. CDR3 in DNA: TGCAGCGTTGTGGCTACCCGCACTGAAGCTTTCTTT. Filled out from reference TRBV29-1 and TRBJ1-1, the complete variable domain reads SAVISQKPSRDICQRGTSLTIQCQVDSQVTMMFWYRQQPGQSLTLIATANQGSEATYESGFVIDKFPISRPNLTFSTLTVSNMSPEDSSIYLCSVVATRTEAFFGQGTRLTVV.

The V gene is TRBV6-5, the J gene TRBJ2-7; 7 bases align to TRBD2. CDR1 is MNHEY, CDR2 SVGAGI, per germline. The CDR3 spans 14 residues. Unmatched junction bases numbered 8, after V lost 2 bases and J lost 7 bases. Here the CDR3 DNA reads TGTGCCAGCAGTTACGCGGGACGGGGGGAAGAGCAGTACTTC. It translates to CASSYAGRGEEQYF.

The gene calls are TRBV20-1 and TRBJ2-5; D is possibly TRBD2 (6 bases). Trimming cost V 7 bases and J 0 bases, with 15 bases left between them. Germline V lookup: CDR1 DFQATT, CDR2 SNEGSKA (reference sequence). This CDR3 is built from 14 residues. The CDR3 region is CSVLLAQYQETQYF. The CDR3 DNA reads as TGCAGTGTCCTCCTAGCGCAGTACCAAGAGACCCAGTACTTC.

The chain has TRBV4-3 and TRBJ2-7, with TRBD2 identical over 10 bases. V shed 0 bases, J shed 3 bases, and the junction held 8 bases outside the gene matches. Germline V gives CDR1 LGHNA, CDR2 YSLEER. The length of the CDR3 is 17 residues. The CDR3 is CASSQDESSGGIYEQYF. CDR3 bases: TGCGCCAGCAGCCAAGATGAGTCTAGCGGGGGCATCTACGAGCAGTACTTC.

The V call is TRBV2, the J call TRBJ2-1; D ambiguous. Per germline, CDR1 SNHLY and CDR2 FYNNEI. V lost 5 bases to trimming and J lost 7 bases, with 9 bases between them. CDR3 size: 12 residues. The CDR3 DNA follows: TGTGCCAGCAGTATGTACCCGAATGAGCAGTTCTTC. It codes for CASSMYPNEQFF.

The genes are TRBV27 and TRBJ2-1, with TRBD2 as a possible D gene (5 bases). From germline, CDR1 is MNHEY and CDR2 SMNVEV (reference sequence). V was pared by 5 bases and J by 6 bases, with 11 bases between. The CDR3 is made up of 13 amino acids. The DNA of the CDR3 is TGTGCCAGCAGTCTGTGGGAGACCAATGAGCAGTTCTTC. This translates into CASSLWETNEQFF.

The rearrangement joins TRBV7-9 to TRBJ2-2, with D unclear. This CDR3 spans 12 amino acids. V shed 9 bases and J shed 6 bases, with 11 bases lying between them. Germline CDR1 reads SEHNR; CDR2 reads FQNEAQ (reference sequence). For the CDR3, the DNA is TGTGCCAGACAGCAGGAATCCGGGGAGCTGTTTTTT. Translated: CARQQESGELFF.

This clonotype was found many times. As DNA, the CDR3 is TGTGCCAGCAGTTACTCGGGGTGGCAGCTAGCGAACACCGGGGAGCTGTTTTTT. Protein: CASSYSGWQLANTGELFF. The rearrangement links TRBV6-5 to TRBJ2-2; D is ambiguous. Per the germline V gene, CDR1 is MNHEY and CDR2 is SVGAGI. Trimming shortened V by 0 bases and J by 0 bases, and 14 bases separated the two germline ends. This CDR3 spans 18 amino acids.

The CDR3, as DNA: TGTGCCAGTAGTACCCCCCATCTAGCGGGGGGCGTGGATACGCAGTATTTT. It is translated as CASSTPHLAGGVDTQYF. V usage is TRBV19 and J usage is TRBJ2-3; 11 bases agree with TRBD2. The CDR3 loop spans 17 amino acids. The junction had 12 bases not matched to a gene; V was cut back by 4 bases and J by 6 bases. CDR1 is LNHDA and CDR2 is SQIVND in the germline V gene (reference sequence). The full variable domain, with the rest looked up from reference TRBV19 and TRBJ2-3, is DGGITQSPKYLFRKEGQNVTLSCEQNLNHDAMYWYRQDPGQGLRLIYYSQIVNDFQKGDIAEGYSVSREKKESFPLTVTSAQKNPTAFYLCASSTPHLAGGVDTQYFGPGTRLTVL.

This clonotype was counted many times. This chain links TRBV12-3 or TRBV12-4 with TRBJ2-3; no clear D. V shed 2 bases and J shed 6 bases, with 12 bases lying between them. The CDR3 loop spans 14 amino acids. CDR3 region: CASSLLRGSDTQYF. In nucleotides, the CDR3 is TGTGCCAGCAGTTTATTGCGTGGGTCGGATACGCAGTATTTT.

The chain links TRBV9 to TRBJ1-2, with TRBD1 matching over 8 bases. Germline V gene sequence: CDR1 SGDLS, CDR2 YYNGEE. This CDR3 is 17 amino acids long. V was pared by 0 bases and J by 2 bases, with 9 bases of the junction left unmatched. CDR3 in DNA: TGTGCCAGCAGCGTAGACCTCGACAGGGGACGAAACTATGGCTACACCTTC. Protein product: CASSVDLDRGRNYGYTF.